This T cell receptor beta chain was found in a study of tumor and adjacent non-tumor tissue in lung cancer. Study background: Aged about 30 to 85 years, patients included roughly 10 men and roughly five women with stage I to III disease. Samples averaged around 4 million productive TCRbeta reads each. Study-wide results and limits: Significantly higher TCR diversity was found in tumor than normal lung.

The ends lost 5 bases at V and 10 bases at J; junction bases unmatched: 3. The CDR3 has 12 residues. Germline V gene data show CDR1 as SGHAT and CDR2 as FQNNGV. TCRbeta libraries were built with three rounds of nested PCR, modified from ARM-PCR. Each CDR3 protein gets one entry after TCRdb re-called the multiplex PCR reads with MiXCR. Of 65,000 to 90,000 distinct CDR3 sequences listed, around 70% are singletons. The template was RNA from unsorted bulk tissue. Turning to this clonotype: The antigen remains undetermined. A much larger clone differs from this one at a single base, so this may be a read error.

The TCR comes from an older woman with non-small cell lung cancer. This chain uses TRBV11-2 with TRBJ2-1; the match to TRBD2 covers 9 bases. What was sequenced was lung tumor tissue. The CDR3 region has the DNA TGTGCCAGCAGCCTCGGACTAGCGGAGCAGTTCTTC. Its translation is CASSLGLAEQFF.